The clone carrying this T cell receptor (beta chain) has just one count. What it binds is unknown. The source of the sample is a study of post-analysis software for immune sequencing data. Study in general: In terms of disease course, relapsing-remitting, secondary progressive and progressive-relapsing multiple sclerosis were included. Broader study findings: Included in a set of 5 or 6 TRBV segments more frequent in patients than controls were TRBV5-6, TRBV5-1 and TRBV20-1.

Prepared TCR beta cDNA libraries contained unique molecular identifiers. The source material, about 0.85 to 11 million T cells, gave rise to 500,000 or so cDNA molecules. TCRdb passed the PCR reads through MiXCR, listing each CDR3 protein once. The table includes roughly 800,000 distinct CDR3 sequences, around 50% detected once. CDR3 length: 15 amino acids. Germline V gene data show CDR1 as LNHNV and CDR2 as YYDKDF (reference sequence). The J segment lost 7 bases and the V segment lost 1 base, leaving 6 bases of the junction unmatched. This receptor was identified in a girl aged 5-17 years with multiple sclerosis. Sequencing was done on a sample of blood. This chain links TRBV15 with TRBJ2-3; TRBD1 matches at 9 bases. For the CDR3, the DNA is TGTGCCACCAGCAGAGTCGGGACAGGGTTAAATACGCAGTATTTT. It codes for CATSRVGTGLNTQYF.